This paragraph reports one T cell receptor (beta chain). Per germline, CDR1 SGHNT and CDR2 YYREEE (reference sequence). CDR3 length: 16 residues. V dropped 3 bases and J dropped 4; count of bases not matched to a gene: 6. The data belong to a study of blood T cell repertoires in COVID-19. Whole-study context: PBMCs, B-cell-depleted T cells, or T cells were the source of the cDNA or gDNA that made up the material.

The method was immunoSEQ multiplex PCR; TCRdb's version includes in-frame clones alone and lacks a portion of them. This table holds about 220,000 clones, 82% found once. The source of this sequence is a woman over 75 with acute or convalescent COVID-19. The chain links TRBV5-4 to TRBJ2-2; 10 nucleotides line up with TRBD2. Sequencing was done on a sample of peripheral blood. The CDR3 region is CASSSAGGRITGELFF. In DNA form, the CDR3 reads TGTGCCAGCAGCTCAGCGGGGGGGCGCATCACCGGGGAGCTGTTTTTT.